The next 29 T cell receptor beta chains were all read from a single sample in a study of vaccination and CD4 T cells after COVID-19. Their antigens are not known. Indicated treatment: roughly 11-day PBMC culture with coronavirus spike peptide pools or control peptides (ViraFEST assay). The collection of CD4+ T cells from the unexposed donor took place before the COVID-19 pandemic (2011-2018). Sequencing of DNA taken from cultured CD4+ T cells relied on the Oncomine TCR Beta short-read assay. Someone extracted genomic DNA from cultured CD4+ T cells. TCRdb processed the PCR reads anew with MiXCR; each CDR3 protein has one entry. The data contain approximately 9,700 distinct CDR3 sequences, about 35% of them singletons. Sequencing was carried out using CD4+ T cells from blood, cultured in vitro. These TCRs come from a human donor in good health.

The rearrangement links TRBV18 to TRBJ1-2, with TRBD1 identical over 8 bases. V trimming: 3 bases; J trimming: 3 bases; junction bases outside the gene matches: 6. The germline gives CDR1 KGHSH, CDR2 LQKENI. This CDR3 is 15 amino acids long. CDR3 residues: CASSPLPGGDYGYTF. In DNA, the CDR3 is TGTGCCAGCTCACCGCTTCCAGGGGGCGACTATGGCTACACCTTC.

This clonotype is classed as large. The rearrangement joins TRBV10-3 to TRBJ2-7, with TRBD1 identical over 9 bases. Germline CDR1 is ENHRY and CDR2 is SYGVKD. The CDR3 contains 12 residues. V shed 11 bases, J shed 5 bases, and the junction held 7 bases outside the gene matches. The CDR3: CAVAGTGNEQYF. The CDR3 nucleotides are TGTGCCGTAGCCGGGACAGGGAACGAGCAGTACTTC.

The chain links TRBV6-1 to TRBJ1-5; D is undetermined. CDR1 is MNHNS, CDR2 SASEGT, per germline. Trimming left V 5 bases short and J 0 bases short, with 17 bases between. This CDR3 spans 17 amino acids. This CDR3 is CASSPQTPGRSNQPQHF. CDR3 bases: TGTGCCAGCAGTCCTCAGACCCCGGGCCGTAGCAATCAGCCCCAGCATTTT.

The chain is built from TRBV30 and TRBJ2-5; 15 bases align to TRBD2. The CDR3 length is 13 residues. Germline V lookup: CDR1 GTSNPN, CDR2 SVGIG (reference sequence). Losses at the gene ends were 7 bases for V and 7 bases for J; bases not matched to a gene: 4. The CDR3 sequence: CAYSGLAGGTQYF. The CDR3 DNA reads as TGTGCCTATTCGGGACTAGCGGGAGGGACCCAGTACTTC.

This clonotype has a handful of counts. The rearrangement joins TRBV29-1 to TRBJ1-2; 9 bases agree with TRBD1. The CDR3 totals 13 residues. Unmatched junction bases numbered 3, after V lost 5 bases and J lost 2 bases. Germline V CDR1 and CDR2: SQVTM, ANQGSEA. The CDR3 sequence: CSVRDRVNYGYTF. The CDR3 DNA follows: TGCAGCGTTCGGGACAGGGTCAACTATGGCTACACCTTC.

J is TRBJ2-7 and V is TRBV20-1; D unresolved. Germline values: CDR1 DFQATT, CDR2 SNEGSKA (reference sequence). The ends were cut back, 4 bases at V and 0 bases at J, with 16 bases in the middle. The CDR3 sequence is 15 residues long. This chain's CDR3 is CSATRSRANSYEQYF. DNA for the CDR3: TGCAGTGCTACCCGGAGCCGTGCTAACTCCTACGAGCAGTACTTC.

This chain uses TRBV24-1 with TRBJ2-5; D possibly matches TRBD1 or TRBD2 (6 bases each). V lost 3 bases and J 5 bases, leaving 15 bases between the germline ends. Germline CDR1 reads KGHDR; CDR2 reads SFDVKD. The CDR3 has 15 amino acids. The CDR3 here is CATSDLRLGGETQYF. In DNA form, the CDR3 reads TGTGCCACCAGTGATCTCCGACTAGGGGGGGAGACCCAGTACTTC.

The V call is TRBV6-2 or TRBV6-3, the J call TRBJ2-5, with 10 bases identical to TRBD2. The V gene's germline CDR1 is MNHEY and CDR2 SVGEGT. With V trimmed by 10 bases and J by 5 bases, 10 bases remained unmatched. The CDR3 spans 14 residues. The CDR3 DNA reads as TGTGCCACTCAACCGGGACTAGCGCGGGAGACCCAGTACTTC. Amino acids: CATQPGLARETQYF.

The chain links TRBV27 to TRBJ2-6; D is uncertain. Germline CDR1 and CDR2: MNHEY and SMNVEV (reference sequence). This CDR3 spans 14 amino acids. V was trimmed by 3 bases and J by 12 bases, leaving 15 bases between them. The chain's CDR3 is CASSFGLLGAVLTF. DNA of the CDR3: TGTGCCAGCAGTTTTGGTTTGCTGGGTGCCGTCCTGACTTTC.

The chain carries TRBV11-2 and TRBJ1-5; 7 nucleotides align to TRBD1. With V trimmed by 1 base and J by 6 bases, 3 bases remained unmatched. The CDR3 is 14 amino acids. Germline values: CDR1 SGHAT, CDR2 FQNNGV. The CDR3, as DNA: TGTGCCAGCAGCTTAGGACAGGGCACTCAGCCCCAGCATTTT. Translated: CASSLGQGTQPQHF.

This sequence joins TRBV11-2 and TRBJ2-7; D gene uncertain. This CDR3 contains 13 residues. Germline CDR1 is SGHAT and CDR2 is FQNNGV. Trimming cost V 1 base and J 9 bases, with 13 bases left between them. The CDR3 coding sequence is TGTGCCAGCAGCTTAGCGAGGTTCGCCGTGCAGTACTTC. This codes for CASSLARFAVQYF. The full variable domain, rest sourced from reference TRBV11-2 and TRBJ2-7, is EAGVAQSPRYKIIEKRQSVAFWCNPISGHATLYWYQQILGQGPKLLIQFQNNGVVDDSQLPKDRFSAERLKGVDSTLKIQPAKLEDSAVYLCASSLARFAVQYFGPGTRLTVT.

The J gene is TRBJ2-7, the V gene TRBV10-3, with D tentatively TRBD1 or TRBD2 (5 bases each). Per germline, CDR1 ENHRY and CDR2 SYGVKD. The CDR3 runs 13 residues. V gave up 2 bases and J gave up 4 bases, with 9 bases separating them. The CDR3: CAISEGGSYEQYF. CDR3 nucleotides: TGTGCCATCAGTGAGGGGGGATCTTACGAGCAGTACTTC.

This clonotype was observed a few times. The chain recombines TRBV4-2 with TRBJ2-7; the D gene is possibly TRBD2 (6 bases). The CDR3 is 16 amino acids. Germline assignment: CDR1 LGHNA and CDR2 YNFKEQ. Trimming took 1 base from V and 5 from J, leaving 18 bases between them. CDR3 in DNA: TGTGCCAGCAGCCAAGCCGGGGCCGGGGGTTTCCACGAGCAGTACTTC. Protein sequence: CASSQAGAGGFHEQYF.

This clonotype was seen a few times. The J gene is TRBJ1-1, the V gene TRBV6-4, with TRBD1 as a possible D gene (6 bases). The V end lost 3 bases, the J end lost 6 bases, and 17 bases lay between the germline ends. Germline V gives CDR1 MRHNA, CDR2 SNTAGT. The CDR3 sequence is 15 residues long. The CDR3 bases are TGTGCCAGCAGTGAGTACCCGGGGGCGCCCGCTGAAGCTTTCTTT. Its translation is CASSEYPGAPAEAFF.

The J gene is TRBJ2-7, the V gene TRBV28, with 9 bases identical to TRBD2. This CDR3 is 14 amino acids long. In germline, CDR1 is MDHEN, CDR2 SYDVKM. The J segment lost 6 bases and the V segment lost 2 bases, leaving 5 bases of the junction unmatched. The CDR3 sequence is CASSLLAGYGEQYF. In DNA form, the CDR3 reads TGTGCCAGCAGTTTACTAGCGGGGTATGGCGAGCAGTACTTC.

For this clonotype: A junction boundary mismatches the germline segment, possibly from a read error. The chain recombines TRBV2 with TRBJ1-5; D call uncertain. Germline V CDR1 and CDR2: SNHLY, FYNNEI. This CDR3 has 13 amino acids. CDR3 in DNA: TGTACCAGCAGTGAAGTACCCGGCACAGCCCAGCATTTT. This encodes CTSSEVPGTAQHF.

This clonotype was found a few times. The V gene is TRBV6-2 or TRBV6-3, the J gene TRBJ2-3; either TRBD1 or TRBD2 may supply D (5 bases each). Germline CDR1 is MNHEY and CDR2 is SVGEGT. V was pared by 2 bases and J by 2 bases, with 17 bases between. This CDR3 comprises 17 residues. The CDR3 spells CASSYGASSAITDTQYF. For the CDR3, the DNA is TGTGCCAGCAGTTACGGGGCTAGCTCGGCGATCACAGATACGCAGTATTTT.

The rearrangement links TRBV27 to TRBJ2-1; D unresolved. The CDR3 has 13 residues. The germline V and J ends were trimmed by 4 bases and 7 bases, with 11 bases remaining between them. Germline V gene data show CDR1 as MNHEY and CDR2 as SMNVEV (reference sequence). CDR3 residues: CASSWLAGNEQFF. CDR3 nucleotide sequence: TGTGCCAGCAGTTGGTTAGCCGGAAATGAGCAGTTCTTC.

In its sample, this clonotype was seen a few times. This rearrangement joins TRBV7-2 to TRBJ2-3; 8 nucleotides line up with TRBD1. Unmatched junction bases numbered 4, after V lost 0 bases and J lost 2 bases. Germline CDR1 is SGHTA and CDR2 is FQGNSA. CDR3 size: 16 residues. The CDR3 nucleotides are TGTGCCAGCAGCTTAGCGAGGACAGGGTTCACAGATACGCAGTATTTT. Translation: CASSLARTGFTDTQYF.

The chain is built from TRBV15 and TRBJ2-6; D perhaps matches TRBD1 (5 bases). Germline V gene sequence: CDR1 LNHNV, CDR2 YYDKDF (reference sequence). The CDR3 length is 15 residues. V lost 0 bases to trimming and J lost 2 bases, with 5 bases between them. CDR3 sequence: CATSRDRAGANVLTF. The CDR3 nucleotides are TGTGCCACCAGCAGAGACAGGGCTGGGGCCAACGTCCTGACTTTC.

This clonotype was observed a handful of times. The chain links TRBV6-1 to TRBJ2-7; the D is unclear. V was cut by 7 bases and J by 3 bases, with 10 bases left in between. Germline V gives CDR1 MNHNS, CDR2 SASEGT. This CDR3 region has 12 residues. The CDR3: CASKPPGYEQYF. CDR3 in DNA: TGTGCCAGCAAGCCACCCGGCTACGAGCAGTACTTC.

CDR3 protein: CASSFGRGYTF. CDR3 in DNA: TGTGCCAGCAGCTTTGGGCGGGGCTACACCTTC. J is TRBJ1-2 and V is TRBV5-6, with D unresolved. The CDR3 has 11 residues. The V end was cut by 2 bases, the J end by 8 bases, with 7 bases between. Germline values: CDR1 SGHDT, CDR2 YYEEEE.

This chain connects TRBV6-2 or TRBV6-3 to TRBJ1-1; 7 bases align to TRBD1. With 7 bases clipped from V and 1 base from J, the junction kept 6 bases outside the gene matches. Germline lookup yields CDR1 MNHEY and CDR2 SVGEGT. The CDR3 runs to 14 residues. The CDR3 DNA is TGTGCCAGCAAGCCAGGGGGGAGGAACACTGAAGCTTTCTTT. Its translation is CASKPGGRNTEAFF.

This clonotype appeared once. The rearrangement joins TRBV7-2 to TRBJ2-2; TRBD2 is a possible D gene (5 bases). The V and J ends lost 5 bases and 1 base respectively, with 11 bases between them. This CDR3 has 15 amino acids. Germline V CDR1 and CDR2: SGHTA, FQGNSA. The CDR3 reads CASSPGGRNTGELFF. The CDR3 nucleotides read TGTGCCAGCAGCCCCGGTGGGAGGAACACCGGGGAGCTGTTTTTT.

The genes are TRBV7-9 and TRBJ2-1, with D possibly being TRBD2 (6 bases). V was trimmed by 7 bases and J by 15 bases, leaving 28 bases between them. Germline CDR1 reads SEHNR; CDR2 reads FQNEAQ (reference sequence). This CDR3 is built from 15 residues. The CDR3 DNA sequence: TGTGCCAGCAACCGCTACGGGACTGCTTCCACGGAACCGTTCTTC. This translates into CASNRYGTASTEPFF.

The genes are TRBV28 and TRBJ1-2; 7 bases match TRBD1. This CDR3 spans 15 amino acids. With V trimmed by 6 bases and J by 1 base, 8 bases remained unmatched. In germline, CDR1 is MDHEN, CDR2 SYDVKM. The chain's CDR3 is CASRRAGGLNYGYTF. The DNA of the CDR3 is TGTGCCAGCAGGAGGGCAGGGGGACTTAACTATGGCTACACCTTC.

V usage is TRBV6-5 and J usage is TRBJ2-7; 7 bases fit TRBD2. The V segment lost 0 bases and the J segment 1 base; nucleotides outside the gene matches: 9. The CDR3 has 17 residues. CDR1 MNHEY and CDR2 SVGAGI come from the germline V gene. CDR3 DNA sequence: TGTGCCAGCAGTTACTCGTCGGGCGGGAGTGCGTCCTACGAGCAGTACTTC. It codes for CASSYSSGGSASYEQYF.

This clonotype was found a few times. The J gene is TRBJ1-5, the V gene TRBV7-9; TRBD1 matches at 7 bases. The length of the CDR3 is 14 residues. CDR1 is SEHNR and CDR2 is FQNEAQ in the germline V gene (reference sequence). With 5 bases clipped from V and 2 bases from J, the junction kept 3 bases outside the gene matches. CDR3 nucleotide sequence: TGTGCCAGCAGCGAGGGGGCCGGCAATCAGCCCCAGCATTTT. It specifies CASSEGAGNQPQHF.

The chain joins TRBV20-1 to TRBJ2-3; D uncertain. The CDR3 is made up of 12 amino acids. V lost 5 bases and J 5 bases, leaving 11 bases between the germline ends. CDR1 is DFQATT and CDR2 is SNEGSKA in the germline V gene (reference sequence). CDR3 amino acids: CSAGNDLDTQYF. DNA for the CDR3: TGCAGTGCTGGAAACGACCTAGATACGCAGTATTTT.